One and the same sample provided the 20 T cell receptor beta chains below, sequenced in a study of shared clonotypes between healthy human individuals. The table came from immunoSEQ multiplex PCR; TCRdb's copy has only in-frame clones and leaves some out. The sample records a few hundred thousand clones, about 95% being singletons. Naive CD8 cells lacked CD45RO and underwent positive selection for CCR7, leaving out terminally differentiated effector memory CD45RA+ cells. Specimen: naive CD8+ T cells sorted from blood. The receptors were gathered from a woman aged 25-40 years in good health.

The chain is built from TRBV5-1 and TRBJ2-1, with 16 bases identical to TRBD2. J was trimmed by 2 bases and V by 0 bases; bases with no gene match: 2. Germline V lookup: CDR1 SGHRS, CDR2 YFSETQ. This CDR3 comprises 18 residues. The CDR3 protein is CASSLAGLAGGAYNEQFF. CDR3 DNA sequence: TGCGCCAGCAGCTTGGCGGGACTAGCGGGAGGGGCCTACAATGAGCAGTTCTTC.

The chain employs TRBV10-3 and TRBJ2-1, with a possible D match to TRBD2 (6 bases). Germline CDR1 ENHRY, CDR2 SYGVKD. The V end was cut by 5 bases, the J end by 10 bases, with 12 bases between. The CDR3 totals 12 residues. CDR3 protein: CAISQRTNEQFF. The CDR3 coding sequence is TGTGCCATCAGTCAAAGGACTAACGAGCAGTTCTTC.

Only one count was recorded for this clone. V is TRBV4-1 and J is TRBJ1-2, with D hard to call. The CDR3 covers 14 residues. The V and J ends lost 2 bases and 3 bases respectively, with 10 bases between them. Germline V CDR1 and CDR2: MGHRA, YSYEKL. CDR3 sequence reads: CASSQTPEYYGYTF. The CDR3 DNA reads TGCGCCAGCAGCCAAACGCCGGAGTACTATGGCTACACCTTC.

This chain links TRBV9 with TRBJ2-5, with TRBD2 identical over 7 bases. J gave up 4 bases and V 0 bases, and 9 bases lay outside the gene matches. This CDR3 has 16 residues. Germline-derived CDR1 and CDR2 are SGDLS and YYNGEE. As DNA, the CDR3 is TGTGCCAGCAGCGTAGACACCCCAGCGGGAACAGAGACCCAGTACTTC. Its translation is CASSVDTPAGTETQYF.

This chain uses TRBV10-2 with TRBJ2-1, with D possibly called TRBD1 or TRBD2 (6 bases each). V shed 3 bases and J shed 9 bases, with 12 bases lying between them. Germline V gives CDR1 WSHSY, CDR2 SAAADI. The CDR3 runs to 13 residues. The CDR3 protein is CASSDRLGGEQFF. The CDR3 nucleotides are TGCGCCAGCAGTGATAGACTAGGGGGTGAGCAGTTCTTC.

The chain uses TRBV15 and TRBJ2-7; a weak D match, TRBD2 (6 bases). The CDR3 contains 13 residues. Germline V gene sequence: CDR1 LNHNV, CDR2 YYDKDF (reference sequence). V gave up 1 base and J gave up 5 bases, with 9 bases separating them. CDR3 sequence reads: CATSRVGGDEQYF. In DNA form, the CDR3 reads TGTGCCACCAGCAGAGTAGGCGGGGACGAGCAGTACTTC.

The chain combines TRBV29-1 with TRBJ2-1, with 8 bases that match TRBD2. With V trimmed by 7 bases and J by 4 bases, 12 bases remained unmatched. The CDR3 is 15 amino acids. Germline V gene data show CDR1 as SQVTM and CDR2 as ANQGSEA. This CDR3 reads CSAFHTSGVYNEQFF. Written as DNA, the CDR3 is TGCAGCGCCTTTCACACTAGCGGAGTTTACAATGAGCAGTTCTTC.

The rearrangement links TRBV28 to TRBJ1-2; D unresolved. V lost 8 bases and J 4 bases, leaving 23 bases between the germline ends. Germline V gene data show CDR1 as MDHEN and CDR2 as SYDVKM. CDR3 length equals 16 residues. The CDR3 spells CASSPRSPVAAYGYTF. DNA for the CDR3: TGTGCCAGCTCCCCGAGGAGCCCCGTCGCAGCCTATGGCTACACCTTC.

Only a few counts were recorded for this clone. As DNA, the CDR3 is TGTGCCACCAGATCTGGAAACACCATATATTTT. As protein: CATRSGNTIYF. The chain couples TRBV27 to TRBJ1-3; D remains ambiguous. Germline values: CDR1 MNHEY, CDR2 SMNVEV (reference sequence). This CDR3 is built from 11 residues. V lost 10 bases and J lost 1, with 5 bases in between.

V gene TRBV9 combines with J gene TRBJ2-7; tentatively, D is TRBD2 (5 bases). With 0 bases removed from V and 4 bases from J, the gap between germline ends came to 14 bases. In germline, CDR1 is SGDLS, CDR2 YYNGEE. This CDR3 region has 15 residues. The CDR3 sequence: CASSVDTMGRYEQYF. CDR3 sequence (DNA): TGTGCCAGCAGCGTAGACACAATGGGGAGATACGAGCAGTACTTC.

The chain employs TRBV27 and TRBJ2-7; D is undetermined. Between the trimmed V and J ends, which lost 5 bases and 4 bases, there was a span of 18 bases. This CDR3 comprises 15 residues. Germline V gene data show CDR1 as MNHEY and CDR2 as SMNVEV (reference sequence). The DNA of the CDR3 is TGTGCCAGCAGTCCCTATTCCACTGCCTTGTACGAGCAGTACTTC. Translation: CASSPYSTALYEQYF.

CDR3 nucleotide sequence: TGCGCCAGCAGTGAACCTTTCGCGGGAGGCACCGGGGAGCTGTTTTTT. Translating gives CASSEPFAGGTGELFF. This rearrangement joins TRBV10-1 to TRBJ2-2, with 8 bases aligning to TRBD2. V was pared by 3 bases and J by 4 bases, with 7 bases of the junction left unmatched. The germline gives CDR1 WNHNN, CDR2 SYGVQD (reference sequence). This CDR3 has 16 residues.

The genes are TRBV6-5 and TRBJ1-1; TRBD1 is a possible D gene (6 bases). There are 13 residues in the CDR3. The V gene lost 5 bases and the J gene lost 5 bases, with 12 bases spanning the gap. Germline V CDR1 and CDR2: MNHEY, SVGAGI. In nucleotides, the CDR3 is TGTGCCAGCAGTCAGGACAGTTCTACTGAAGCTTTCTTT. Its protein is CASSQDSSTEAFF.

The gene calls are TRBV2 and TRBJ2-2; D perhaps matches TRBD1 (5 bases). This CDR3 comprises 14 residues. Trimming cost V 3 bases and J 6 bases, with 11 bases left between them. Germline assignment: CDR1 SNHLY and CDR2 FYNNEI. The CDR3, as DNA: TGTGCCAGCAGTGAGTTGCAGGGTCCCGGGGAGCTGTTTTTT. This encodes CASSELQGPGELFF.

V and J are TRBV19 and TRBJ2-1; 7 bases line up with TRBD1. Germline CDR1 reads LNHDA; CDR2 reads SQIVND (reference sequence). J gave up 9 bases and V 7 bases, and 12 bases lay outside the gene matches. The CDR3 spans 14 residues. CDR3 bases: TGTGCCAGTATGTCCAGGGGGAGCGTGGGTGAGCAGTTCTTC. Translation: CASMSRGSVGEQFF.

This clone was detected only once. The chain joins TRBV6-5 to TRBJ2-7; D is possibly TRBD2 (6 bases). The ends were cut back, 2 bases at V and 2 bases at J, with 10 bases in the middle. This CDR3 region has 14 residues. Per the germline V gene, CDR1 is MNHEY and CDR2 is SVGAGI. As DNA, the CDR3 is TGTGCCAGCAGTTACGGGACTGATACCTACGAGCAGTACTTC. Encoded protein: CASSYGTDTYEQYF.

The V and J genes are TRBV27 and TRBJ2-1, with TRBD1 matching 7 bases. J lost 10 bases, V lost 4 bases, and 7 bases had no gene match. Germline V gives CDR1 MNHEY, CDR2 SMNVEV (reference sequence). This CDR3 comprises 13 residues. The CDR3 DNA reads TGTGCCAGCAGTTACCTACAGGGGCGCGAGCAGTTCTTC. It is translated as CASSYLQGREQFF.

The chain links TRBV9 to TRBJ2-1; 8 nucleotides line up with TRBD2. The length of the CDR3 is 16 residues. Per the germline V gene, CDR1 is SGDLS and CDR2 is YYNGEE. Losses at the gene ends were 4 bases for V and 4 bases for J; bases not matched to a gene: 10. The CDR3 region is CASSTRGGSGYNEQFF. CDR3 coding DNA: TGTGCCAGCAGCACCCGGGGGGGATCCGGGTACAATGAGCAGTTCTTC.

The rearrangement joins TRBV6-5 to TRBJ2-5; no firm D call. Germline-derived CDR1 and CDR2 are MNHEY and SVGAGI. V was shortened by 5 bases and J by 4 bases, with 17 bases between the two germline ends. The length of the CDR3 is 15 residues. The CDR3 loop is CASSSLGYLGETQYF. DNA of the CDR3: TGTGCCAGCAGTAGCCTCGGGTACCTCGGAGAGACCCAGTACTTC.

Here the CDR3 reads CASSLPGLAGADTQYF. The CDR3 DNA sequence: TGTGCCAGCAGTTTACCAGGACTAGCGGGAGCTGATACGCAGTATTTT. This chain uses TRBV27 with TRBJ2-3, with TRBD2 identical over 13 bases. Germline V gene data show CDR1 as MNHEY and CDR2 as SMNVEV (reference sequence). V lost 2 bases to trimming and J lost 6 bases; unmatched junction nucleotides: 5. The CDR3 contains 16 residues.